These T cell receptor beta chains were read from a single sample in a study of glioma-infiltrating T cells. TCRdb reprocessed the multiplex PCR reads with MiXCR, giving one entry per CDR3 protein. The table shows 150,000 to 200,000 distinct CDR3 sequences, with over 40% occurring only once. Sample: glioma tissue, nonneoplastic brain tissue, or PBMCs (not recorded which). All receptors come from a human donor with low-grade glioma or glioblastoma, undergoing nonglioma brain surgery, or in good health (not recorded which). CDR3s include the opening cysteine and the closing phenylalanine or tryptophan. Fields, in order: clone size, V gene, J gene, D gene, CDR3 protein, CDR3 DNA. The D gene is left open where the match is weak. Not all rows give a size; the values are once, few, many and, for expanded clones, a class.

>NA|TRBV6-1|TRBJ1-1|NA
CTSKRGYTEAFF
TGTACCAGTAAAAGAGGGTACACTGAAGCTTTCTTT
>many|TRBV28|TRBJ2-5|NA
CASSPTGTARETQYF
TGTGCCAGCAGCCCCACCGGGACCGCTAGAGAGACCCAGTACTTC
>NA|TRBV24-1|TRBJ2-3|NA
CATSDEFRAGPTDRTDTQYF
TGTGCCACCAGTGATGAGTTCAGAGCGGGTCCCACCGATCGCACAGATACGCAGTATTTT
>few|TRBV5-1|TRBJ2-3|NA
CASSLGLDTQYF
TGCGCCAGCAGCCTGGGGTTAGATACGCAGTATTTT
>NA|TRBV28|TRBJ1-1|NA
CASSNTESLF
TGTGCCAGCTCAAACACTGAATCTCTCTTT
>NA|TRBV19|TRBJ2-1|NA
CASSNQGGGNEQFF
TGTGCCAGTAGTAATCAGGGGGGAGGCAATGAGCAGTTCTTC
>many|TRBV19|TRBJ2-3|TRBD2
CASNPSGSTDTQYF
TGTGCCAGTAATCCTAGCGGAAGCACAGATACGCAGTATTTT
>many|TRBV2|TRBJ2-3|NA
CASSGQWTTDTQYF
TGTGCCAGCAGTGGACAGTGGACCACAGATACGCAGTATTTT
>few|TRBV29-1|TRBJ2-1|TRBD2
CSGEARAGDNEQFF
TGCAGCGGGGAGGCGAGAGCGGGAGACAATGAGCAGTTCTTC
>medium-sized|TRBV20-1|TRBJ2-1|NA
CSARGIKRLGWNEQFF
TGCAGTGCTAGAGGGATAAAGAGGTTGGGGTGGAATGAGCAGTTCTTC
>many|TRBV2|TRBJ1-1|NA
CASSVGQVNTEAFF
TGTGCCAGCAGTGTCGGACAAGTGAACACTGAAGCTTTCTTT
>many|TRBV2|TRBJ1-1|NA
CALQVSDTEAFF
TGTGCCTTACAAGTCTCGGACACTGAAGCTTTCTTT
>NA|TRBV28|TRBJ2-7|TRBD2
CASSLGGAGRSEQDF
TGTGCCAGCAGTCTAGGAGGAGCGGGACGTAGCGAGCAGGACTTC
>many|TRBV28|TRBJ1-1|NA
CASSLGGISLEAFF
TGTGCCAGCAGTTTAGGAGGGATTAGCCTAGAAGCTTTCTTT
>few|TRBV19|TRBJ2-3|NA
CASSSGGVYTDTQYF
TGTGCCAGTAGTAGTGGCGGAGTCTACACAGATACGCAGTATTTT
>NA|TRBV25-1|TRBJ2-7|TRBD1
CASSNLQGALDEQYF
TGTGCCAGCAGCAACCTCCAGGGGGCGCTGGACGAGCAGTACTTC
>NA|TRBV29-1|TRBJ2-3|TRBD2
CSVEDQAAGPTDTQYF
TGCAGCGTTGAAGATCAAGCAGCGGGGCCCACAGATACGCAGTATTTT
>many|TRBV28|TRBJ1-5|TRBD1
CASSLGQGYRQPQHF
TGTGCCAGCAGTTTAGGACAGGGGTATCGTCAGCCCCAGCATTTT
>many|TRBV20-1|TRBJ2-5|TRBD2
CSAEHITSGKLETQYF
TGCAGTGCCGAACATATAACTAGCGGTAAATTGGAGACCCAGTACTTC
>NA|TRBV27|TRBJ2-7|NA
CAISTSSYEQYF
TGTGCCATATCGACTAGCTCCTACGAGCAGTACTTC
>few|TRBV19|TRBJ1-1|TRBD1
CASSSGGGATTEAFF
TGTGCCAGTAGTAGTGGAGGGGGCGCGACCACTGAAGCTTTCTTT
>NA|TRBV3-1|TRBJ2-5|NA
CASGSQISDYKETHYF
TGTGCCAGCGGGTCCCAAATAAGCGATTATAAGGAGACCCATTACTTT
>many|TRBV7-6|TRBJ2-5|TRBD1
CASSGYGLGQGMETQYF
TGTGCCAGCAGCGGATACGGCTTAGGACAGGGGATGGAGACCCAGTACTTC
>few|TRBV12-3/TRBV12-4|TRBJ2-1|TRBD2
CASSLRSSGDNEQFF
TGTGCCAGCAGTTTACGTTCTAGCGGCGACAATGAGCAGTTCTTC
>many|TRBV7-2|TRBJ2-3|TRBD1
CASSAQTGLTDTQYF
TGTGCCAGCAGCGCACAGACAGGGCTCACAGATACGCAGTATTTT
>NA|TRBV3-1|TRBJ2-1|TRBD2
CASSPRNSGRWYEQFF
TGTGCCAGCAGCCCCCGAAATAGCGGGAGGTGGTATGAGCAGTTCTTC
>NA|TRBV6-2/TRBV6-3|TRBJ2-5|NA
CASSYVRENQHF
TGTGCCAGCAGTTACGTTCGGGAGAACCAGCACTTC